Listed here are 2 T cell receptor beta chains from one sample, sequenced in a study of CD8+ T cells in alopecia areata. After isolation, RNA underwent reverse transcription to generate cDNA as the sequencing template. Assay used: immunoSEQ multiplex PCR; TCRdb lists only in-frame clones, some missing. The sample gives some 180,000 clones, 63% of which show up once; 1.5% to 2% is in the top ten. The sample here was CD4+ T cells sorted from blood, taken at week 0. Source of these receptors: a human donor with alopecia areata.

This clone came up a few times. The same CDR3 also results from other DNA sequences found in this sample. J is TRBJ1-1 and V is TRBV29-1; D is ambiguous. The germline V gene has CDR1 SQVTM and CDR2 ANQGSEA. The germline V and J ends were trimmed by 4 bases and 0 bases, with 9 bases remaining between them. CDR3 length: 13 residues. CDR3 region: CSVVGQLNTEAFF. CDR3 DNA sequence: TGCAGCGTTGTAGGGCAGTTGAACACTGAAGCTTTCTTT.

For the CDR3, the DNA is TGCGCCAGCAGCTTCTCCGGGACAGCAATAAACGAGCAGTACTTC. Amino acids: CASSFSGTAINEQYF. The rearrangement links TRBV5-1 to TRBJ2-7; 7 bases align to TRBD1. V was clipped by 2 bases and J by 5 bases; unmatched bases: 10. This CDR3 region has 15 residues. Germline loops: CDR1 SGHRS, CDR2 YFSETQ.